The source of this T cell receptor beta chain is a study of response to subunit inactivated influenza vaccine. A remark on this clonotype: Its target is not known.

TCRdb itself ran the RT-PCR reads through MiXCR, one entry per CDR3 protein. The sample has approximately 700,000 distinct CDR3 sequences, approximately 15% seen once. Study results and limitations: Authors suggested each seasonal influenza vaccination recruits few new T cells.

This CDR3 is built from 15 residues. The V end lost 5 bases, the J end lost 3 bases, and 13 bases lay between the germline ends. Germline V gives CDR1 SGHAT, CDR2 FQNNGV. The chain combines TRBV11-2 with TRBJ1-4; the D gene is possibly TRBD1 (5 bases). This specimen was PBMCs from blood, taken about 12 days after vaccination. This TCR came from a man between 45 and 60 years old who received an inactivated influenza vaccine. The CDR3 bases are TGTGCCAGCAGCATACAGGCCGGCGCTAATGAAAAACTGTTTTTT. Translation gives CASSIQAGANEKLFF.